One sample yielded the 9 T cell receptor beta chains listed below, sequenced in a study of shared clonotypes between healthy human individuals. CD8 cells classed as naive were CD45RO-negative and positively selected for CCR7, excluding terminally differentiated effector memory CD45RA+ cells. Generated by immunoSEQ multiplex PCR, the TCRdb table keeps only in-frame clones and is missing some. The sample lists fewer than 850,000 clones; 95% to 97% were seen once. Sequences were obtained from naive CD8+ T cells sorted from blood. These TCRs come from a man aged 25-45 years in good health.

As for this clone: This CDR3 is also generated by other DNA sequences in the sample. The chain links TRBV11-2 to TRBJ2-7, with TRBD1 matching 7 bases. J was trimmed by 5 bases and V by 3 bases; bases with no gene match: 1. Germline lookup yields CDR1 SGHAT and CDR2 FQNNGV. The CDR3 is made up of 12 amino acids. The CDR3 DNA follows: TGTGCCAGCAGCTTGGGGACAGACGAGCAGTACTTC. Amino acids: CASSLGTDEQYF.

J is TRBJ1-1 and V is TRBV21-1. TRBV21-1 corresponds to a pseudogene. The CDR3 covers 9 residues. The CDR3: CATTFEAFF. The CDR3 DNA follows: TGTGCGACGACCTTTGAAGCTTTCTTT.

The J gene is TRBJ2-7, the V gene TRBV27; D ambiguous. V shed 8 bases and J shed 6 bases, with 11 bases lying between them. This CDR3 is built from 11 residues. CDR1 MNHEY and CDR2 SMNVEV come from the germline V gene (reference sequence). The DNA for the CDR3 is TGTGCCAGCCGTGTGGCTACCGAGCAGTACTTC. It yields the protein CASRVATEQYF.

This chain links TRBV7-9 with TRBJ2-7, with TRBD2 identical over 9 bases. The CDR3 totals 14 residues. V lost 3 bases, J lost 7 bases, and 7 bases stayed unmatched. Germline CDR1 is SEHNR and CDR2 is FQNEAQ (reference sequence). In DNA, the CDR3 is TGTGCCAGCAGCTTGGCCGGGACTAGCCGGGAGCAGTACTTC. Its translation is CASSLAGTSREQYF.

The chain links TRBV29-1 to TRBJ2-7; D is unclear. This CDR3 is 13 amino acids long. The germline V gene has CDR1 SQVTM and CDR2 ANQGSEA. Trimming took 2 bases from V and 3 from J, leaving 11 bases between them. CDR3 sequence reads: CSVEPEGLYEQYF. The CDR3 nucleotides read TGCAGCGTTGAACCTGAAGGGCTCTACGAGCAGTACTTC.

The chain is built from TRBV11-2 and TRBJ1-1; TRBD1 agrees at 7 bases. The CDR3 has 16 amino acids. The J segment lost 0 bases and the V segment lost 2 bases, leaving 6 bases of the junction unmatched. Germline CDR1 reads SGHAT; CDR2 reads FQNNGV. In nucleotides, the CDR3 is TGTGCCAGCAGCTTACACTCCGGGACAGTGAACACTGAAGCTTTCTTT. It yields the protein CASSLHSGTVNTEAFF.

The CDR3 loop reads CASRLGAGDYEQYF. DNA for the CDR3: TGTGCCAGCAGGTTGGGAGCGGGGGACTACGAGCAGTACTTC. The V and J genes are TRBV7-2 and TRBJ2-7; 8 bases agree with TRBD2. Germline values: CDR1 SGHTA, CDR2 FQGNSA. This CDR3 contains 14 residues. V dropped 6 bases and J dropped 3; count of bases not matched to a gene: 7.

The rearrangement uses TRBV7-3 and TRBJ2-2, with a weak D call TRBD1 (5 bases). Trimming took 5 bases from V and 4 from J, leaving 11 bases between them. Germline-derived CDR1 and CDR2 are SGHTA and FQGTGA. This CDR3 spans 14 amino acids. The CDR3 region is CASSTQGPTGELFF. The CDR3 coding sequence is TGTGCCAGCAGCACCCAGGGTCCCACCGGGGAGCTGTTTTTT.

In regard to this clone: Additional DNA sequences in this sample encode the identical CDR3. This chain links TRBV9 with TRBJ2-1, with D perhaps TRBD2 (6 bases). The CDR3 is 14 amino acids. CDR1 SGDLS and CDR2 YYNGEE come from the germline V gene. Trimming stripped 2 bases from V and 2 bases from J, with 8 bases between. The CDR3 DNA reads as TGTGCCAGCAGCGTGGGGGGAGCCTACAATGAGCAGTTCTTC. This sequence encodes CASSVGGAYNEQFF.